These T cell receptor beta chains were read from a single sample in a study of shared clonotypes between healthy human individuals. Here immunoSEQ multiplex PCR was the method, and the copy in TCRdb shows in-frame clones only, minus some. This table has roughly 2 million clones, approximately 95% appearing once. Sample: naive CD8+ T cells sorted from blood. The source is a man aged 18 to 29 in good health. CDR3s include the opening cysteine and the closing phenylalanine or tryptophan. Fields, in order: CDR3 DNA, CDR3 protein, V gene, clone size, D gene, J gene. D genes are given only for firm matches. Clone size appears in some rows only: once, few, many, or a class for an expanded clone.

CDR3nt: TGTGCCAGCAGTTCGGACCACTCCTACGAGCAGTACTTC
CDR3aa: CASSSDHSYEQYF
v_gene: TRBV2
abundance: -
d_gene: -
j_gene: TRBJ2-7

CDR3nt: TGTGCCAGCAGTGGGATGGACGGCCCCTACGAGCAGTACTTC
CDR3aa: CASSGMDGPYEQYF
v_gene: TRBV6-1
abundance: once
d_gene: -
j_gene: TRBJ2-7

CDR3nt: TGTGCCAGCAGCTTACGACACCTAGGAGGCGAGCAGTACTTC
CDR3aa: CASSLRHLGGEQYF
v_gene: TRBV7-2
abundance: -
d_gene: -
j_gene: TRBJ2-7

CDR3nt: TGTGCCAGCAGTCCCAGGGACCCTAGTCCAACCGGGGAGCTGTTTTTT
CDR3aa: CASSPRDPSPTGELFF
v_gene: TRBV27
abundance: once
d_gene: -
j_gene: TRBJ2-2

CDR3nt: TGCGCCAGCAGCCAAGAACGGCTAGCGGGAGTTAAGACCCAGTACTTC
CDR3aa: CASSQERLAGVKTQYF
v_gene: TRBV4-1
abundance: -
d_gene: TRBD2
j_gene: TRBJ2-5

CDR3nt: TGTGCCAGCAGCTATTCGGTTAGCTACACCTTC
CDR3aa: CASSYSVSYTF
v_gene: TRBV7-9
abundance: -
d_gene: -
j_gene: TRBJ1-2

CDR3nt: TGTGCCAGCAGGACAGGTCGGGGGGGGGAAGCTTTCTTT
CDR3aa: CASRTGRGGEAFF
v_gene: TRBV27
abundance: -
d_gene: -
j_gene: TRBJ1-1

CDR3nt: TGTGCCTGGAGTTGGACCCAAGAGACCCAGTACTTC
CDR3aa: CAWSWTQETQYF
v_gene: TRBV30
abundance: -
d_gene: -
j_gene: TRBJ2-5

CDR3nt: TGCGCCAGCAGCCAAGTAGGATCGAACACTGAAGCTTTCTTT
CDR3aa: CASSQVGSNTEAFF
v_gene: TRBV4-1
abundance: -
d_gene: -
j_gene: TRBJ1-1

CDR3nt: TGTGCCAGCACCCTGACTAGCGGGGGTAATGAGCAGTTCTTC
CDR3aa: CASTLTSGGNEQFF
v_gene: TRBV28
abundance: -
d_gene: TRBD2
j_gene: TRBJ2-1

CDR3nt: TGTGCCAGTTCGTTATTGGGAGGATTTCGCGAAGAGACCCAGTACTTC
CDR3aa: CASSLLGGFREETQYF
v_gene: TRBV19
abundance: once
d_gene: -
j_gene: TRBJ2-5

CDR3nt: TGTGCCAGCAGCGAAGGGGGTTTCGGTCCTTACGAGCAGTACTTC
CDR3aa: CASSEGGFGPYEQYF
v_gene: TRBV5-6
abundance: -
d_gene: -
j_gene: TRBJ2-7

CDR3nt: TGTGCCAGCAGTTTACAGGGAGGCGGCACTGAAGCTTTCTTT
CDR3aa: CASSLQGGGTEAFF
v_gene: TRBV27
abundance: -
d_gene: -
j_gene: TRBJ1-1

CDR3nt: TGTGCCTGGAGCAGGGGTGTGGCGAGCCCACATGACGAGCAGTACTTC
CDR3aa: CAWSRGVASPHDEQYF
v_gene: TRBV30
abundance: -
d_gene: -
j_gene: TRBJ2-7

CDR3nt: TGTGCCAGCAGTTTAGCGGGGGGGAACAATGAGCAGTTCTTC
CDR3aa: CASSLAGGNNEQFF
v_gene: TRBV28
abundance: once
d_gene: TRBD2
j_gene: TRBJ2-1

CDR3nt: TGTGCCAGCAGTTTAAGTCAGTTCTATGGCTACACCTTC
CDR3aa: CASSLSQFYGYTF
v_gene: TRBV27
abundance: -
d_gene: -
j_gene: TRBJ1-2

CDR3nt: TGTGCCAGCAGCTTACAGGGTGGTGGTAATTCACCCCTCCACTTT
CDR3aa: CASSLQGGGNSPLHF
v_gene: TRBV5-4
abundance: -
d_gene: -
j_gene: TRBJ1-6

CDR3nt: TGTGCCAGCAGCCAACTGGTTTCGGGAAACACCATATATTTT
CDR3aa: CASSQLVSGNTIYF
v_gene: TRBV9
abundance: few
d_gene: -
j_gene: TRBJ1-3

CDR3nt: TGCGCCAGCAGCCAAGTCTACGTCCCCGGACTGAATCAGCCCCAGCATTTT
CDR3aa: CASSQVYVPGLNQPQHF
v_gene: TRBV4-1
abundance: -
d_gene: -
j_gene: TRBJ1-5

CDR3nt: TGTGCCAGCAGTGAATGGGAAGGAAAAAACATTCAGTACTTC
CDR3aa: CASSEWEGKNIQYF
v_gene: TRBV6-1
abundance: -
d_gene: -
j_gene: TRBJ2-4

CDR3nt: TGTGCCAGCAGCTTAGTAGCAGATAACTATGGCTACACCTTC
CDR3aa: CASSLVADNYGYTF
v_gene: TRBV7-9
abundance: -
d_gene: -
j_gene: TRBJ1-2

CDR3nt: TGTGCCAGCAGCTTAGAGTATAGCAATCAGCCCCAGCATTTT
CDR3aa: CASSLEYSNQPQHF
v_gene: TRBV7-9
abundance: -
d_gene: -
j_gene: TRBJ1-5